The 7 T cell receptor beta chains in this list originate from one sample, sequenced in a study of OX40 agonist ivuxolimab in advanced cancers. Only in-frame clones appear in the TCRdb table, and some are missing; sequencing was by immunoSEQ multiplex PCR. The repertoire consists of 7,000 to 9,500 clones, with more than 85% occurring once and the leading ten covering 25% to 35%. Sequencing used CD4+ or CD8+ T cells sorted from blood, obtained in a trial of the OX40 agonist ivuxolimab. The receptors shown here come from an adult with an advanced solid tumor such as melanoma, head and neck, liver or kidney cancer.

The CDR3 region has the DNA TGTGCCTGGAGTGTAAGTCCCTCGGGCACCGGGGAGCTGTTTTTT. As protein: CAWSVSPSGTGELFF. This chain uses TRBV30 with TRBJ2-2, with D hard to call. The CDR3 sequence is 15 residues long. Germline CDR1 and CDR2: GTSNPN and SVGIG (reference sequence). V was clipped by 0 bases and J by 4 bases, with 12 bases between them.

The rearrangement joins TRBV9 to TRBJ2-7, with a weak D call TRBD2 (6 bases). Germline CDR1 SGDLS, CDR2 YYNGEE. The CDR3 consists of 14 residues. V lost 0 bases and J lost 0, with 7 bases in between. The CDR3 reads CASSVGGDSYEQYF. CDR3 coding DNA: TGTGCCAGCAGCGTAGGGGGGGACTCCTACGAGCAGTACTTC.

The CDR3 coding sequence is TGTGCCAGCAGCCAGGTTTCAGGGGCTAATGAGCAGTTCTTC. It translates to CASSQVSGANEQFF. The rearrangement uses TRBV28 and TRBJ2-1, with a tentative D call TRBD1 (6 bases). Deletions cut 6 bases from V and 7 bases from J, with 16 bases between. The CDR3 consists of 14 residues. CDR1 and CDR2 (germline): MDHEN, SYDVKM.

V is TRBV30 and J is TRBJ2-1; unclear D gene. CDR1 is GTSNPN, CDR2 SVGIG, per germline (reference sequence). CDR3 size: 13 residues. V was cut by 0 bases and J by 11 bases, with 14 bases left in between. The CDR3 DNA follows: TGTGCCTGGAGTGTAGATAATGTCGATAAGCAGTTCTTC. Its translation: CAWSVDNVDKQFF.

This sequence joins TRBV6-6 and TRBJ1-5; unclear D gene. The CDR3 spans 16 residues. From germline, CDR1 is MNHNY and CDR2 SVGAGI (reference sequence). V lost 0 bases and J 0 bases, leaving 9 bases between the germline ends. The CDR3 loop reads CASSYSESYSNQPQHF. The CDR3 nucleotides are TGTGCCAGCAGTTACTCCGAGAGTTATAGCAATCAGCCCCAGCATTTT.

The V call is TRBV5-6, the J call TRBJ1-6, with D uncertain. CDR3 length: 15 residues. V was cut by 0 bases and J by 5 bases, with 9 bases left in between. Germline values: CDR1 SGHDT, CDR2 YYEEEE. For the CDR3, the DNA is TGTGCCAGCAGCTTGGGATCCAGCAATAATTCACCCCTCCACTTT. Translating it yields CASSLGSSNNSPLHF.

With regard to this clone: Sequence at one end of the junction differs from germline and may be a read error. V is TRBV7-9 and J is TRBJ2-7; D might be TRBD1 or TRBD2, each matching 5 bases. From germline, CDR1 is SEHNR and CDR2 FQNEAQ (reference sequence). The CDR3 contains 15 residues. DNA of the CDR3: TGTGTCAGCAGCGAGGGGCCCGGGGTCTACTACGAGCAGTACTTC. This gives the protein CVSSEGPGVYYEQYF.